One TCR beta chain is described in this entry. Its antigen is unknown. No qualities accompany the bases; no much larger clone lies one base away. The sample originates from a study of T cell responses to AZD1222 COVID-19 vaccine (dated by TCRdb to the early 2020s). Regarding the complete study: A total of over 230 trial participants underwent TCR sequencing, of whom 207 received two doses of AZD1222 and 26 received two doses of the MenACWY control vaccine. Enrollment into the trials was organized by age into subgroups of 18-55, 56-69 and 70-plus years, and those subgroups contained roughly 150, 30 and 60 TCR-sequenced participants, respectively.

The CDR3 regions of human TCRbeta chains were subjected to immunosequencing. In the source study's methods: TCRs in the repertoires were matched against a reference library of SARS-CoV-2-specific TCRs that had been generated with the MIRA antigen-specificity platform. Breadth meant the fraction of unique TCRs that were SARS-CoV-2-associated, whereas depth meant the fraction of total T cells that were SARS-CoV-2-associated. Using the MIRA data, each spike-specific TCR was mapped to the spike region that the TCR reacts to and placed in a CD4 or CD8 class. Log10-transformed breadth and depth values were compared by one-way ANOVA with Sidak's multiple comparisons tests. Not all clones reach the TCRdb copy of this immuneACCESS table, which keeps in-frame sequences only. Checked studies attribute under half of the gap to unresolved V genes and leave the rest unexplained. The D gene and trimming were derived from the DNA, and the V and J assignments and clone size from that table. Recorded for this sample are some 150,000 clones; around nine tenths of them occurred a single time. Roughly 4% of the sample goes to the ten largest clones.

What the study reported, not specific to this receptor: Conclusions about previously exposed vaccinees are limited because only six or seven AZD1222 recipients were SARS-CoV-2 seropositive at baseline. Reportedly, almost half of the unique spike-specific TCRs recognized epitopes lying outside the regions that are mutated in the B.1.351 and B.1.1.7 variants. Because no day 14 peak-response samples were available, the repertoires could be characterized only after the peak T cell response. After two AZD1222 doses, both the breadth and the depth of spike-specific TCRs were significantly higher than at day 0 and than in MenACWY recipients. The 56-69-year group was small, and its depth increase did not reach significance, likely because of low power. Participants were mostly white British, with more females than males. The authors suggested clonal diversity may have been underestimated. Vaccine-associated CD4 TCRs spanned the whole spike protein, with dominant responses in regions 160-218 and 743-854.

This specimen's time point label, per the study, means: about 28 days (+/-7) after the second vaccine dose. AZD1222 recipients whose second dose came at about 4 weeks and those whose second dose came at about 12 weeks were combined into one group, since spike-specific TCR depth and breadth did not differ between the two schedules. Vaccinee samples were obtained from the UK trials COV001 and COV002, which included a single-blind randomized controlled phase 2/3 trial of AZD1222 (ChAdOx1 nCoV-19) in healthy adults. For TCRbeta chain sequencing, PBMC samples from trial participants were taken at day 0 and at day 28 after the second dose. This TCR came from an adult who received the AZD1222 COVID-19 vaccine. Sequences were derived from peripheral blood, sampled 28 days after the second AZD1222 dose.

For the CDR3, the sequence is CAWSLQGGTDTQYF. The nucleotide sequence reads TGTGCCTGGAGCTTACAGGGGGGCACAGATACGCAGTATTTT. In this chain, TRBV30 is recombined with TRBJ2-3, and 8 bases in between align with TRBD1. Sequences GTSNPN (CDR1) and SVGIG (CDR2) are obtained from the germline V gene (reference sequence). The CDR3 contains 14 residues, cysteine and phenylalanine counted. The DNA shown is the 42-base CDR3, in frame from base 1. Trimming removed 3 bases from V and 1 base from J; the gene matches leave 3 bases unexplained.